This T cell receptor (beta chain) was observed in a study of CD8 T cells in Susac syndrome. The overall study: Within the sequenced Susac syndrome patient group, five or six exhibited active disease and roughly 8 were in remission. Study-wide results and limits: As the study acknowledged, the number of individuals in its TCR sequencing and HLA analysis was relatively small.

Between the trimmed V and J ends, which lost 3 bases and 5 bases, there was a span of 14 bases. The CDR3 consists of 15 residues. In regard to this clonotype: The antigen remains undetermined.

Reverse transcription of roughly 0.45 to 1 ug RNA was carried out with random hexamers. TCRdb redid the calling of the immunoSEQ multiplex PCR reads with MiXCR, one entry per CDR3 protein. There are about 210,000 distinct CDR3 sequences in the sample; 94% occur only once, and about 0.14% lies in the top ten. Negative isolation yielded the CD8+ and CD4+ T cells, while FACS enriched the TEMRA cells. The V and J genes are TRBV12-3 or TRBV12-4 and TRBJ1-3, with D possibly matching TRBD1 (6 bases). The sample consisted of CD4+ T cells from PBMCs. The receptor comes from a human donor with Susac syndrome. CDR3 region: CASSFPGGGRNTIYF. The CDR3 bases are TGTGCCAGCAGTTTCCCGGGAGGGGGAAGAAACACCATATATTTT.